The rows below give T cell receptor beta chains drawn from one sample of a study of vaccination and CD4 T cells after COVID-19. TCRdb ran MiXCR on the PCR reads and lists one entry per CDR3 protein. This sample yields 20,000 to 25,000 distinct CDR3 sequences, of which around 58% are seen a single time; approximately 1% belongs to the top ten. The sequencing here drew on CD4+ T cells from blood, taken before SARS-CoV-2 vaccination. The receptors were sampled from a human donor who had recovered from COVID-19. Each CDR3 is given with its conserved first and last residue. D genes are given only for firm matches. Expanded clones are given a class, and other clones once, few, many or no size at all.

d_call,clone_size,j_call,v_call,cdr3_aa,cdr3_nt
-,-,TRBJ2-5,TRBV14,CASSHDRRTLSETQYF,TGTGCCAGCAGCCATGATCGTAGAACTCTGAGCGAGACCCAGTACTTC
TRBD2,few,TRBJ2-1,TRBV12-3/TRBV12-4,CASRPGLAGGGNEQFF,TGTGCCAGCAGACCGGGACTAGCGGGTGGTGGCAATGAGCAGTTCTTC
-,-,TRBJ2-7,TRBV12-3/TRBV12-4,CASSLGRGLEYEQYF,TGTGCCAGCAGTTTAGGTAGGGGTTTGGAGTACGAGCAGTACTTC
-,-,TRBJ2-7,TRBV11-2,CASSLRGKSSYEQYF,TGTGCCAGCAGCTTGCGAGGGAAGAGCTCCTACGAGCAGTACTTC
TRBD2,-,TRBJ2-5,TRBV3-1,CASSRWIAGGSLETQYF,TGTGCCAGCAGCCGGTGGATCGCGGGAGGGTCCTTGGAGACCCAGTACTTC
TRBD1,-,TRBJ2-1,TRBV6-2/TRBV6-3,CASSYARDRVSYNEQFF,TGTGCCAGCAGTTACGCCCGGGACAGGGTATCCTACAATGAGCAGTTCTTC
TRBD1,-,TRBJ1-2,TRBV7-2,CASSLNRGYGYTF,TGTGCCAGCAGCTTAAACAGGGGTTATGGCTACACCTTC
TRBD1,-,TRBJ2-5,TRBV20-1,CSSPNRDSQETQYF,TGCAGTTCCCCGAACCGGGACAGCCAAGAGACCCAGTACTTC
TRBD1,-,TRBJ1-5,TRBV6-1,CASREDRGFNQPQHF,TGTGCCAGCAGAGAGGACAGGGGATTCAATCAGCCCCAGCATTTT
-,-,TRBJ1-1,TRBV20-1,CSARDLETQNTEAFF,TGCAGTGCTAGAGATCTCGAGACACAGAACACTGAAGCTTTCTTT
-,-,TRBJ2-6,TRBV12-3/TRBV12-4,CASSFSAGANVLTF,TGTGCCAGCAGTTTTTCAGCCGGGGCCAACGTCCTGACTTTC
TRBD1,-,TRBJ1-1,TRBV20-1,CSARDEQGNTAFF,TGCAGTGCTAGAGATGAACAGGGGAATACAGCTTTCTTT
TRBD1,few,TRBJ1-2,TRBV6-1,CASSEVQGAPFGYTF,TGTGCCAGCAGTGAAGTGCAGGGGGCGCCTTTTGGCTACACCTTC
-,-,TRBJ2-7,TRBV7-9,CASRPGHRAGYEQYF,TGTGCCAGCAGGCCGGGTCACAGGGCAGGCTACGAGCAGTACTTC
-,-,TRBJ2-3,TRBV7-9,CASSWGWGGGTDTQYF,TGTGCCAGCAGCTGGGGTTGGGGCGGCGGCACAGATACGCAGTATTTT
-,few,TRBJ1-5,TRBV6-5,CASSYSWGNQPQHF,TGTGCCAGCAGTTACTCCTGGGGTAATCAGCCCCAGCATTTT
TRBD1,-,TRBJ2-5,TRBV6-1,CASSSGQLPETQYF,TGTGCCAGCAGCTCGGGACAGCTACCAGAGACCCAGTACTTC
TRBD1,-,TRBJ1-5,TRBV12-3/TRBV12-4,CASSPYRGQHQPQHF,TGTGCCAGCAGTCCTTACAGGGGACAGCATCAGCCCCAGCATTTT
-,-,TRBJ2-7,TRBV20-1,CSARTDLNYEQYF,TGCAGTGCAAGGACAGACCTAAACTACGAGCAGTACTTC
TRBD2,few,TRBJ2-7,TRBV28,CASSFGRTLSYEQYF,TGTGCCAGCAGTTTCGGGAGGACTCTCTCCTACGAGCAGTACTTC
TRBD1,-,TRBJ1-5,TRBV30,CAWSVGGQGYNQPQHF,TGTGCCTGGAGTGTTGGAGGACAGGGCTACAATCAGCCCCAGCATTTT
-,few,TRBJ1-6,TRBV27,CASSLVGPRHSPLHF,TGTGCCAGCAGTTTAGTTGGCCCTAGGCATTCACCCCTCCACTTT
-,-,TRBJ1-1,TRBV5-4,CASSYSSTNTEAFF,TGTGCCAGCAGCTACTCAAGTACGAACACTGAAGCTTTCTTT
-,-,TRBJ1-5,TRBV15,CATSRGVVQSNQPQHF,TGTGCCACCAGCAGAGGGGTCGTGCAGAGCAATCAGCCCCAGCATTTT
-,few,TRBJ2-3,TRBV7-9,CASSLQGDTQYF,TGTGCCAGCAGCTTACAGGGGGATACGCAGTATTTT